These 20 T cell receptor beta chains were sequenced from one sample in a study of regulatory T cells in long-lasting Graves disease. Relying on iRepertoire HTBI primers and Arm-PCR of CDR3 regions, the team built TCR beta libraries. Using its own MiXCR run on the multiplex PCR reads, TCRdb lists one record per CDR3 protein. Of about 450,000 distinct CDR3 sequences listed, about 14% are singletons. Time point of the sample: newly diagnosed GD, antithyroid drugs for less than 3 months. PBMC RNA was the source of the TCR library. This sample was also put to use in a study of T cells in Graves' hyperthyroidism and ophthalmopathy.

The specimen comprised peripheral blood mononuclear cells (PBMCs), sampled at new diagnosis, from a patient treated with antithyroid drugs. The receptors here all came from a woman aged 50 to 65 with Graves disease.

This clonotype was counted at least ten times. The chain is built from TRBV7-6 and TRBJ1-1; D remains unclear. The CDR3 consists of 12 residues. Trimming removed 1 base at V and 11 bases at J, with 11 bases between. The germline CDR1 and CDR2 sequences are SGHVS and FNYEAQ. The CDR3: CASSLDGQAAFF. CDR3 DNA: TGTGCCAGCAGCTTAGACGGGCAAGCTGCTTTCTTT.

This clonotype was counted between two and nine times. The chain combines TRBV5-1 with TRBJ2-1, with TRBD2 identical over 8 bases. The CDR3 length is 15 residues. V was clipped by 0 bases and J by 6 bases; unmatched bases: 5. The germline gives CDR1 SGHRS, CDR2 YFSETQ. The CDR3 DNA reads TGCGCCAGCAGCTTGGGGATGGGACTAGTCAATGAGCAGTTCTTC. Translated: CASSLGMGLVNEQFF.

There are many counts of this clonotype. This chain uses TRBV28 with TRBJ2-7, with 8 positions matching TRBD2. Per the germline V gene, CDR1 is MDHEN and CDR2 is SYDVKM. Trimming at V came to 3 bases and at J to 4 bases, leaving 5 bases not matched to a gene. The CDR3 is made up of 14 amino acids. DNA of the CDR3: TGTGCCAGCAGTTTCGGGAGGGTACGGTACGAGCAGTACTTC. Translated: CASSFGRVRYEQYF. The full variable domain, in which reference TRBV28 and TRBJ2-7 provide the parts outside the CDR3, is DVKVTQSSRYLVKRTGEKVFLECVQDMDHENMFWYRQDPGLGLRLIYFSYDVKMKEKGDIPEGYSVSREKKERFSLILESASTNQTSMYLCASSFGRVRYEQYFGPGTRLTVT.

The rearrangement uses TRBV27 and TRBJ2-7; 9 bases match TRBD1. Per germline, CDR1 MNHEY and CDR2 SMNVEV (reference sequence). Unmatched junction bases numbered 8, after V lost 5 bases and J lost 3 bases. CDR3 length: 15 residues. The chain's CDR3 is CASSGPGQGFYEQYF. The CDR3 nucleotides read TGTGCCAGCAGTGGTCCGGGACAGGGATTCTACGAGCAGTACTTC.

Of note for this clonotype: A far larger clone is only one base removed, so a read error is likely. This CDR3 reads CASKLGLAGLNEQYF. In DNA form, the CDR3 reads TGTGCCAGCAAGCTGGGACTAGCGGGACTCAATGAGCAGTACTTC. The V gene is TRBV2, the J gene TRBJ2-5, with 13 bases identical to TRBD2. With V trimmed by 7 bases and J by 11 bases, 13 bases remained unmatched. Germline V gene lookup returns CDR1 SNHLY and CDR2 FYNNEI. This CDR3 has 15 residues.

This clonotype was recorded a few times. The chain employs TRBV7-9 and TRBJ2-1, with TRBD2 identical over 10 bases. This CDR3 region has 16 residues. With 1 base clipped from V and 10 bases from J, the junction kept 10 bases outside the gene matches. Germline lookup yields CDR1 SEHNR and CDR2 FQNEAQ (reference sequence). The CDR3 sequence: CASSLVLLAGAEEQFF. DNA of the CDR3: TGTGCCAGCAGCTTAGTACTCCTAGCGGGAGCAGAAGAGCAGTTCTTC.

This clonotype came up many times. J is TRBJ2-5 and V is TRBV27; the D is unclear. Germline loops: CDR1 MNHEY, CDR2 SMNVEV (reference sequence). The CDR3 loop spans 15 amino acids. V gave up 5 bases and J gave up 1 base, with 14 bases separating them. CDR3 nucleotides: TGTGCCAGCAGTCCCATACCCTCCACCCAAGAGACCCAGTACTTC. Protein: CASSPIPSTQETQYF.

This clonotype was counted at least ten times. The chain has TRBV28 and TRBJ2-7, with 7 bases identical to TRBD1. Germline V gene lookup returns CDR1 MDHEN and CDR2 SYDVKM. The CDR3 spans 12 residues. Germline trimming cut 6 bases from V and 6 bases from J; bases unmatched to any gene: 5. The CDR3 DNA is TGTGCCAGCAGAAGAACAGGGGTCGAGCAGTACTTC. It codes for CASRRTGVEQYF.

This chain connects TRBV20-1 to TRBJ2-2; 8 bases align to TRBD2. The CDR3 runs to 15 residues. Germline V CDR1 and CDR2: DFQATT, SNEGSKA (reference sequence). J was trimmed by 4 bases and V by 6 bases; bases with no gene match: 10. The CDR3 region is CSALSSGMGTGELFF. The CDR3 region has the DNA TGCAGTGCCCTGAGTAGCGGGATGGGCACCGGGGAGCTGTTTTTT.

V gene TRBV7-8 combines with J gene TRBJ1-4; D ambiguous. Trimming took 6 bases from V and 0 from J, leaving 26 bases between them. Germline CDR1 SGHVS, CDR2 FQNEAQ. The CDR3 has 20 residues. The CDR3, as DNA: TGTGCCAGCAGTCCTGCCATTCAGCGCTATATCGTTGCAACTAATGAAAAACTGTTTTTT. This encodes CASSPAIQRYIVATNEKLFF. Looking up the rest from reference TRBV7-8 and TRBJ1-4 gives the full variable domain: GAGVSQSPRYKVAKRGQDVALRCDPISGHVSLFWYQQALGQGPEFLTYFQNEAQLDKSGLPSDRFFAERPEGSVSTLKIQRTQQEDSAVYLCASSPAIQRYIVATNEKLFFGSGTQLSVL.

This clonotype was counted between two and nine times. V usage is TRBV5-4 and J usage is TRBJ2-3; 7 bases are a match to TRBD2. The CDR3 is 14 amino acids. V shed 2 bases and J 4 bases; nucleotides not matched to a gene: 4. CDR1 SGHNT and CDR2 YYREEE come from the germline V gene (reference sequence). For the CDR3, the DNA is TGTGCCAGCAGCTTCGTGGGAGGGGCAGATACGCAGTATTTT. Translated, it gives CASSFVGGADTQYF.

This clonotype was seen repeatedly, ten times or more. The CDR3 protein is CASSQTSGTLAKNIQYF. DNA of the CDR3: TGTGCCAGCAGTCAGACTAGCGGGACCTTAGCCAAAAACATTCAGTACTTC. This rearrangement joins TRBV2 to TRBJ2-4; TRBD2 agrees at 11 bases. The V gene's germline CDR1 is SNHLY and CDR2 FYNNEI. The V gene end was trimmed by 5 bases and the J gene end by 0 bases; junction bases not matched to a gene: 6. The CDR3 runs to 17 residues.

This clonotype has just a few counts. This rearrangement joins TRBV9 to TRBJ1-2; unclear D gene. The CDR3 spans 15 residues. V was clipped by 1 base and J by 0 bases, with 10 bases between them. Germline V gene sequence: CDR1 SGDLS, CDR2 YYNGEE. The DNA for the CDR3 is TGTGCCAGCAGCGTACGGGAGAGCACTAACTATGGCTACACCTTC. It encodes CASSVRESTNYGYTF. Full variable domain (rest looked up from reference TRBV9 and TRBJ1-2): DSGVTQTPKHLITATGQRVTLRCSPRSGDLSVYWYQQSLDQGLQFLIQYYNGEERAKGNILERFSAQQFPDLHSELNLSSLELGDSALYFCASSVRESTNYGYTFGSGTRLTVV.

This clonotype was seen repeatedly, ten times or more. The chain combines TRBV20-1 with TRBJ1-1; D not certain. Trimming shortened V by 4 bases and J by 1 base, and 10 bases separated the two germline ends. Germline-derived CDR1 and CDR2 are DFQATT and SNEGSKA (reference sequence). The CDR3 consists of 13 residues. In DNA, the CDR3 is TGCAGTGCTACCGGGCCAACGAACACTGAAGCTTTCTTT. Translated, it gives CSATGPTNTEAFF.

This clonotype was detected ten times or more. CDR3 residues: CASSDQFLGEAVYNEQFF. DNA for the CDR3: TGCGCCAGCAGTGATCAATTCTTGGGGGAGGCCGTCTACAATGAGCAGTTCTTC. The chain recombines TRBV10-2 with TRBJ2-1; a weak D match, TRBD2 (6 bases). Trimming removed 3 bases at V and 3 bases at J, with 21 bases between. Looked up from germline, CDR1 is WSHSY and CDR2 is SAAADI. The CDR3 contains 18 residues.

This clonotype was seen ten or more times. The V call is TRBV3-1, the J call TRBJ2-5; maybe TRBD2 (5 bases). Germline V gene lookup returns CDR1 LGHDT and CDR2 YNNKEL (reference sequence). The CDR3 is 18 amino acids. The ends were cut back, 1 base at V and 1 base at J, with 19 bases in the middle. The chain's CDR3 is CASSQGRFTRRAQETQYF. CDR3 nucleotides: TGTGCCAGCAGCCAAGGAAGGTTCACCAGGCGGGCCCAAGAGACCCAGTACTTC.

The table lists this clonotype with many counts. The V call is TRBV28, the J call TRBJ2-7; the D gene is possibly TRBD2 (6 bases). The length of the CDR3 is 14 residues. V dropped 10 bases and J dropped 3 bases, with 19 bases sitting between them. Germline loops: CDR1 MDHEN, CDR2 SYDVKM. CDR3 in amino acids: CAITSGTLLYEQYF. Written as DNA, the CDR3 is TGTGCCATAACCTCCGGGACTCTGCTCTACGAGCAGTACTTC. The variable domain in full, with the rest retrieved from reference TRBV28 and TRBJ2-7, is DVKVTQSSRYLVKRTGEKVFLECVQDMDHENMFWYRQDPGLGLRLIYFSYDVKMKEKGDIPEGYSVSREKKERFSLILESASTNQTSMYLCAITSGTLLYEQYFGPGTRLTVT.

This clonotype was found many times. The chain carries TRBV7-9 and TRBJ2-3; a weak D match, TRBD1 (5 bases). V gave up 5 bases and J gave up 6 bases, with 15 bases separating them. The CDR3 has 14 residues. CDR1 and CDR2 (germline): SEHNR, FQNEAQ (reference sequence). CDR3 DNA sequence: TGTGCCAGCAGCCAGCAGGGTATCGGGGATACGCAGTATTTT. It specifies CASSQQGIGDTQYF.

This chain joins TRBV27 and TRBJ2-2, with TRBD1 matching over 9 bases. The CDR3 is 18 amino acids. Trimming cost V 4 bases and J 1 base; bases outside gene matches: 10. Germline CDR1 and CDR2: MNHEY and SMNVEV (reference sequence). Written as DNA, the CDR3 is TGTGCCAGCAGTTCTACCCGGGACAGGGAGGGGAACACCGGGGAGCTGTTTTTT. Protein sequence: CASSSTRDREGNTGELFF.

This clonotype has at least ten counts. The CDR3 nucleotides are TGTGCCAGCAGTTTCTTTGGGGGTTATAACACTGAAGCTTTCTTT. Translated: CASSFFGGYNTEAFF. The gene calls are TRBV12-3 or TRBV12-4 and TRBJ1-1; D might be TRBD1 (5 bases). The ends were cut back, 3 bases at V and 2 bases at J, with 13 bases in the middle. The CDR3 spans 15 residues.